The following is a T cell receptor beta chain sequence with its context. The antigen is not known. The source of the sample is a study of T cell responses to AZD1222 COVID-19 vaccine. About the study: Second-dose intervals of approximately 4 or approximately 12 weeks were pooled. Regarding the study as a whole: Females outnumbered males among donors, who were mostly white British; clonal diversity was possibly underestimated. Vaccine-associated CD4 TCRs ranged over spike, dominating at 160-218 and 743-854. Unmutated variant regions are reportedly the target of nearly half of TCRs that are spike-specific.

The table came from immunoSEQ multiplex PCR; TCRdb's copy has only in-frame clones and leaves some out. The profile covers about 85,000 clones, with 70% to 90% appearing a single time and over 7.5% taken by the ten largest. Trimming cost V 4 bases and J 5 bases, with 22 bases left between them. The CDR3 is 16 amino acids. The V gene's germline CDR1 is SQVTM and CDR2 ANQGSEA. The receptor's source is an adult in good health. The chain couples TRBV29-1 to TRBJ2-3; no clear D. The sequencing used peripheral blood, collected on day 0 of AZD1222 vaccination. The CDR3 sequence: CSVGAPLDRSEDTQYF. CDR3 DNA: TGCAGCGTTGGAGCCCCACTCGATAGGAGCGAAGATACGCAGTATTTT.